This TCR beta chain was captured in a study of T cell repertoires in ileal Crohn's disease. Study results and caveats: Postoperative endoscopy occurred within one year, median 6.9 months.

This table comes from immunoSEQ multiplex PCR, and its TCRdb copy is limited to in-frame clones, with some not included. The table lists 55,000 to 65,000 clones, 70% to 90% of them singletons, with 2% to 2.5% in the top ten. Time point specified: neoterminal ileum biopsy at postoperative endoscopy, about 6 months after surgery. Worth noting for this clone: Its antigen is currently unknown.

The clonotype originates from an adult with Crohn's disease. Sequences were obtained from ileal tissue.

CDR3 bases: TGTGCCAGCAGTGAAGGAGGCCAAGGAGGCTACACCTTC. Protein sequence: CASSEGGQGGYTF. J is TRBJ1-2 and V is TRBV6-1; D unresolved. Trimming left V 1 base short and J 8 bases short, with 11 bases between. Germline-derived CDR1 and CDR2 are MNHNS and SASEGT. The CDR3 has 13 amino acids.